Sequencing of this TCR beta chain was carried out in a study of CD8+CD57+ T cells in acquired aplastic anemia. This clonotype was counted ten times or more. The trim removed 6 bases at V and 3 bases at J, leaving 7 bases unmatched. CDR1 DFQATT and CDR2 SNEGSKA come from the germline V gene (reference sequence). This CDR3 has 14 residues. Before being chosen for sequencing, patients had shown CD8+CD57+ cell expansion by flow cytometry. Every one of the patients had aplastic anemia (severe, acquired). The use of genomic DNA as template underpinned the TCR beta VDJ and CDR3 profiling. TCRdb analysed the reads with MiXCR anew, one entry per CDR3 protein. The sample holds about 180,000 distinct CDR3 sequences; 40% to 50% are singletons and the top ten take more than 0.85%.

The source of this sequence is a human donor with aplastic anemia. This chain connects TRBV20-1 to TRBJ1-5; 8 positions agree with TRBD1. Sample: sorted CD4+, CD8+, or CD8+CD57+ T cells (not recorded which) from PBMCs. For the CDR3, the DNA is TGCAGTGCCCAGGACAGGGTCTCCAATCAGCCCCAGCATTTT. This encodes CSAQDRVSNQPQHF.